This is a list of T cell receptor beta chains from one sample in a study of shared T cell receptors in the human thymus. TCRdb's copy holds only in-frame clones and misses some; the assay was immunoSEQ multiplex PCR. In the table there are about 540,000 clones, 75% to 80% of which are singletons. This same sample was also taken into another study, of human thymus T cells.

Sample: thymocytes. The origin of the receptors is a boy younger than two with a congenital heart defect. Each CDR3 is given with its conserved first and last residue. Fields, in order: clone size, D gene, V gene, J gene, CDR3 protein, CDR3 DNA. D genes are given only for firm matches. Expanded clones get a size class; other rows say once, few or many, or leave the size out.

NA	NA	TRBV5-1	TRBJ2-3	CASSLGLAAGDTQYF	TGCGCCAGCAGCTTAGGGTTAGCGGCCGGAGATACGCAGTATTTT
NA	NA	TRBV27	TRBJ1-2	CASSLRPGYGYTF	TGTGCCAGCAGTTTACGTCCAGGCTATGGCTACACCTTC
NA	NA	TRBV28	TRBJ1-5	CASSPPGGGGRPQHF	TGTGCCAGCAGTCCCCCGGGGGGGGGAGGGCGGCCCCAGCATTTT
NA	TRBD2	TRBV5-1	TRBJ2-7	CASSLLAGVRDEQYF	TGCGCCAGCAGCCTACTAGCGGGAGTTAGGGACGAGCAGTACTTC
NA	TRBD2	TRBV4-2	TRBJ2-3	CASSPVPSGRADTQYF	TGTGCCAGCAGCCCAGTCCCTAGCGGGAGGGCAGATACGCAGTATTTT
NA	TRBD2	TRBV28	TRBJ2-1	CASSLWVGRERNEQFF	TGTGCCAGCAGTTTATGGGTCGGGAGGGAACGAAATGAGCAGTTCTTC
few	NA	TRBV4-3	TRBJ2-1	CASSRGTTSSYNEQFF	TGCGCCAGCAGCCGCGGGACGACGAGCTCCTACAATGAGCAGTTCTTC
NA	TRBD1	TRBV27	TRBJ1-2	CASSVTGGYGYTF	TGTGCCAGCAGTGTGACAGGGGGCTATGGCTACACCTTC
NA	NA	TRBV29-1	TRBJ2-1	CSVGTLANSYNEQFF	TGCAGCGTTGGCACGCTAGCGAATTCCTACAATGAGCAGTTCTTC
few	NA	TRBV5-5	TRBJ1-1	CASSLDRVRTEAFF	TGTGCCAGCAGCTTGGACAGGGTCCGGACTGAAGCTTTCTTT
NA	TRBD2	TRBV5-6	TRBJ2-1	CASSLPWLAGAVYNEQFF	TGTGCCAGCAGCTTACCCTGGTTGGCGGGAGCAGTTTACAATGAGCAGTTCTTC
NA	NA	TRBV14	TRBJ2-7	CASSPWDTHHYEQYF	TGTGCCAGCAGCCCTTGGGACACCCACCACTACGAGCAGTACTTC
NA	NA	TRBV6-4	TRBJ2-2	CASSDRALTGELFF	TGTGCCAGCAGTGACCGCGCGCTCACCGGGGAGCTGTTTTTT
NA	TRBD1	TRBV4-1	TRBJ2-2	CASSQPSGTGVQGELFF	TGCGCCAGCAGCCAACCATCAGGGACAGGCGTTCAAGGGGAGCTGTTTTTT
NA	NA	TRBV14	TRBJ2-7	CASSDGQGEQYF	TGTGCCAGCAGCGACGGCCAGGGCGAGCAGTACTTC
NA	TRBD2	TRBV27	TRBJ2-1	CASRDRAGLAGGSSSYNEQFF	TGTGCCAGCAGGGACAGGGCTGGACTAGCGGGAGGGTCCTCATCCTACAATGAGCAGTTCTTC
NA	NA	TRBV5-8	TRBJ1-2	CASRGDTLYGYTF	TGTGCCAGCAGGGGGGACACCCTCTATGGCTACACCTTC
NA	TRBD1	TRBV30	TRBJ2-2	CAWRGNWTGANTGELFF	TGTGCCTGGAGGGGAAACTGGACAGGGGCGAACACCGGGGAGCTGTTTTTT
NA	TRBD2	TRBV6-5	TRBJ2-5	CASRPLAAQETQYF	TGTGCCAGCAGGCCTCTAGCGGCACAAGAGACCCAGTACTTC
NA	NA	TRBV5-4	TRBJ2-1	CASSFDGNPYNEQFF	TGTGCCAGCAGCTTTGACGGGAATCCCTACAATGAGCAGTTCTTC
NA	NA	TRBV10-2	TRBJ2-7	CASSWEAPSSYEQYF	TGCGCCAGCAGTTGGGAGGCCCCATCATCCTACGAGCAGTACTTC
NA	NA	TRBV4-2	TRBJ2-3	CASSQDRERDTQYF	TGTGCCAGCAGCCAAGATCGGGAGCGAGATACGCAGTATTTT
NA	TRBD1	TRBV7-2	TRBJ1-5	CASSGGQGSQPQHF	TGTGCCAGCAGCGGGGGACAGGGTAGTCAGCCCCAGCATTTT
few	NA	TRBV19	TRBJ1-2	CASTPPGHYGYTF	TGTGCCAGTACCCCCCCTGGCCACTATGGCTACACCTTC
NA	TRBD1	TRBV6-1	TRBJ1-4	CASSDGQGAGEKLFF	TGTGCCAGCAGTGATGGACAGGGGGCGGGTGAAAAACTGTTTTTT
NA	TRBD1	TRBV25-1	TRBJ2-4	CASQGERGTGNIQYF	TGTGCCAGCCAGGGGGAGCGCGGGACAGGGAACATTCAGTACTTC
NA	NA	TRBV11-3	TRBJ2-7	CASSLRGSGSYEQYF	TGTGCCAGCAGCTTGAGGGGTAGCGGCTCCTACGAGCAGTACTTC
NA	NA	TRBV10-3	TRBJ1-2	CAIRTVYGYTF	TGTGCCATCAGAACAGTCTATGGCTACACCTTC
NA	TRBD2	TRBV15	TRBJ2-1	CATSRDCGRGYNEQFF	TGTGCCACCAGCAGAGATTGCGGGAGGGGGTACAATGAGCAGTTCTTC
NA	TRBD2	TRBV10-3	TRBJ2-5	CAISGTSGDLQETQYF	TGTGCCATCAGTGGGACTAGCGGGGACCTCCAGGAGACCCAGTACTTC
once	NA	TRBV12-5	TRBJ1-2	CASGSNYGNYGYTF	TGTGCTAGTGGTTCTAACTACGGAAACTATGGCTACACCTTC
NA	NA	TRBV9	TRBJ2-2	CASSVRSGRNTGELFF	TGTGCCAGCAGCGTACGGAGCGGAAGGAACACCGGGGAGCTGTTTTTT
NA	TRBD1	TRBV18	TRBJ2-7	CASHHTAQGEQYF	TGTGCCAGCCACCATACCGCACAGGGGGAGCAGTACTTC
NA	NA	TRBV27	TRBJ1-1	CASSSLTPVPGTEAFF	TGTGCCAGCAGCTCTTTGACTCCCGTCCCGGGCACTGAAGCTTTCTTT
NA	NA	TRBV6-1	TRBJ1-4	CASRPPGVTNEKLFF	TGTGCCAGCAGGCCCCCAGGGGTCACTAATGAAAAACTGTTTTTT
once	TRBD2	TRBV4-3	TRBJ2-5	CASSQDLGLAGGPSETQYF	TGCGCCAGCAGCCAAGATCTGGGGCTAGCGGGAGGGCCGTCAGAGACCCAGTACTTC